This TCR beta chain was observed in a study of a mutant IDH1 vaccine in newly diagnosed glioma. The CDR3 runs 16 residues. V lost 4 bases and J lost 1; bases outside the gene matches: 7. The germline V gene encodes CDR1 PRHDT and CDR2 FYEKMQ (reference sequence). The time point: week 5, during vaccination. In the vaccine, a single dose held 300 ug of the mutant IDH1 20-mer peptide, along with topical imiquimod. The data were produced by immunoSEQ multiplex PCR, yet TCRdb's version contains in-frame clones alone and is incomplete. Of 40,000 to 65,000 clones in the sample, roughly 73% are singletons; the top ten hold 1.8%. Remarks on this clone: What it binds is unknown.

The TCR sequence derives from a woman aged 40-49 years with glioma. Sample: PBMCs, taken from a glioma patient whose treatment included an IDH1 peptide vaccine. The chain links TRBV13 to TRBJ1-1, with 9 bases matching TRBD1. The CDR3 sequence is CASSSFPGQGNTEAFF. CDR3 DNA: TGTGCCAGCAGCTCCTTTCCGGGACAGGGGAACACTGAAGCTTTCTTT.